What follows are 2 T cell receptor beta chains derived from one specimen sequenced in a study of T cells after yellow fever vaccination. MiXCR, run by TCRdb on the 5' RACE reads, gives a single entry per CDR3 protein. The repertoire holds 450,000 to 600,000 distinct CDR3 sequences, with 17% as singletons. The material was PBMCs, obtained about 5 days after the first yellow fever vaccination. The receptor source for this set is a young man who received the YFV17D yellow fever vaccine.

This sequence joins TRBV29-1 and TRBJ2-4; 9 bases match TRBD1. CDR3 size: 13 residues. V dropped 6 bases and J dropped 9; count of bases not matched to a gene: 9. CDR1 and CDR2 from the germline V gene are SQVTM and ANQGSEA. CDR3 loop: CSVGDREGTIQYF. Here the CDR3 DNA reads TGCAGCGTAGGGGACAGGGAAGGTACCATTCAGTACTTC.

This clonotype was seen a few times. V gene TRBV7-6 combines with J gene TRBJ2-4; D not resolved. Germline CDR1 is SGHVS and CDR2 is FNYEAQ. V was shortened by 5 bases and J by 0 bases, with 20 bases between the two germline ends. This CDR3 is 18 amino acids long. CDR3 sequence: CASSPTPPRELAKNIQYF. CDR3 nucleotide sequence: TGTGCCAGCAGCCCTACTCCGCCCCGAGAATTAGCCAAAAACATTCAGTACTTC.